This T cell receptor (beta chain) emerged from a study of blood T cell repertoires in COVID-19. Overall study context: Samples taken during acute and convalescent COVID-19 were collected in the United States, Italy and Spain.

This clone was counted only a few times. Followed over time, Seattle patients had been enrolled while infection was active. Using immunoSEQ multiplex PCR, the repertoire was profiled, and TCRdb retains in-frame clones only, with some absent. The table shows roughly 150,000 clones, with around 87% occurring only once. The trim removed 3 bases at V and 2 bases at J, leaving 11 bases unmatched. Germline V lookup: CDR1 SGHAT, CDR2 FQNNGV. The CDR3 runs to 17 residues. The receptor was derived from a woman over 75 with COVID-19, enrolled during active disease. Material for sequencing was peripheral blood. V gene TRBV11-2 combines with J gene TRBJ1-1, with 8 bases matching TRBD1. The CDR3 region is CASSLPQGARGNTEAFF. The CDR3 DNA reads TGTGCCAGCAGCTTGCCGCAGGGGGCCCGGGGAAACACTGAAGCTTTCTTT.